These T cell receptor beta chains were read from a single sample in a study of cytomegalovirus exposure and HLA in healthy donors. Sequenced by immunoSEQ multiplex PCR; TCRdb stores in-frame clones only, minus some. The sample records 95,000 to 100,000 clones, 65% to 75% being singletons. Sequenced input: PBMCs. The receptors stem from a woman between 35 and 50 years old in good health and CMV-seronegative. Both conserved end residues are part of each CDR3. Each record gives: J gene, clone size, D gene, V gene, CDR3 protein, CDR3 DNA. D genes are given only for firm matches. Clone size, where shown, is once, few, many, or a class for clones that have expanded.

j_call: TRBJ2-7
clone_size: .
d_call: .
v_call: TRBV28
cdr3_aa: CASIVGQGPYEQYF
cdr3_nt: TGTGCCAGCATCGTAGGGCAGGGGCCCTACGAGCAGTACTTC

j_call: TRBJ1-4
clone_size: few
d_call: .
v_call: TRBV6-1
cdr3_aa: CATKTGGNEKLFF
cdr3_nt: TGTGCCACCAAGACGGGAGGTAATGAAAAACTGTTTTTT

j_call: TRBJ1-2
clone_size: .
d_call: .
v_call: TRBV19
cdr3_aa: CASSISSTVKFWYGYTF
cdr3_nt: TGTGCCAGTAGTATTTCCTCGACAGTGAAGTTTTGGTATGGCTACACCTTC

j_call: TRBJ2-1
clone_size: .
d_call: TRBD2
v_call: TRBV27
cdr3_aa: CASSLPTSGEHEQFF
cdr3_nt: TGTGCCAGCAGTTTACCGACTAGCGGGGAACATGAGCAGTTCTTC

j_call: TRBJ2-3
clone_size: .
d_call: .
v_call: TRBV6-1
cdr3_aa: CASSDNWSGTQYF
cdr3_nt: TGTGCCAGCAGTGACAACTGGTCAGGTACGCAGTATTTT

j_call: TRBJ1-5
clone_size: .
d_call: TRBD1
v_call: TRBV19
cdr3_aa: CASSIGTGLNQPQHF
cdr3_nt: TGTGCCAGTAGTATAGGGACAGGGCTTAATCAGCCCCAGCATTTT

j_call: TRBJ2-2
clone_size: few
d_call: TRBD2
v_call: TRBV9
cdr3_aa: CASSVANRLAGTGELFF
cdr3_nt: TGTGCCAGCAGCGTAGCTAACCGACTAGCGGGAACCGGGGAGCTGTTTTTT

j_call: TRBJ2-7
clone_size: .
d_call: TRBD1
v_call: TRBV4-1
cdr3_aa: CASSQDGGRDRGLLVYEQYF
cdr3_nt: TGCGCCAGCAGCCAAGATGGGGGCCGGGACAGGGGTCTCCTAGTCTACGAGCAGTACTTC

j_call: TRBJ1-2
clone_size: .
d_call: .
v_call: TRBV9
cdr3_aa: CASSIGTRANYGYTF
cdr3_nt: TGTGCCAGCAGCATTGGGACACGTGCTAACTATGGCTACACCTTC

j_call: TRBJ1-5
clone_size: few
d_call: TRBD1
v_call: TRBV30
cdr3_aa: CAWSAGQVNNQPQHF
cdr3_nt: TGTGCCTGGAGTGCGGGACAGGTGAATAATCAGCCCCAGCATTTT

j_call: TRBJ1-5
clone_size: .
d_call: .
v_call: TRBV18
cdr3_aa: CASSDDRNQPQHF
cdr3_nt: TGTGCCAGCTCAGACGACAGGAATCAGCCCCAGCATTTT

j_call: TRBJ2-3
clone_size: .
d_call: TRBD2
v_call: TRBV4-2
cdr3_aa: CASSRPSGAGGADTQYF
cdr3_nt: TGTGCCAGCAGCCGACCCTCGGGAGCGGGGGGGGCAGATACGCAGTATTTT

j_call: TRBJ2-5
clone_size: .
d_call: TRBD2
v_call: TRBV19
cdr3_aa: CASSFRLAGVVETQYF
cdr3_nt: TGTGCCAGTAGTTTCCGGCTAGCGGGAGTTGTGGAGACCCAGTACTTC

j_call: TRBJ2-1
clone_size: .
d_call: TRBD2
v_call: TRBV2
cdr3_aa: CASSTPGTSGTSSYNEQFF
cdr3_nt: TGTGCCAGCAGTACCCCCGGGACTAGCGGGACGAGCTCCTACAATGAGCAGTTCTTC

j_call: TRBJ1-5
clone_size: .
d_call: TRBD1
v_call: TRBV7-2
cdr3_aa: CASSLWGQGNQPQHF
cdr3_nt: TGTGCCAGCAGCTTATGGGGACAGGGAAATCAGCCCCAGCATTTT

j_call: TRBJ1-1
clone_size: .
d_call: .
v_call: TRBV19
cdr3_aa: CASSLRGRDTEAFF
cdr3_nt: TGTGCCAGTAGTCTCAGGGGTCGGGACACTGAAGCTTTCTTT

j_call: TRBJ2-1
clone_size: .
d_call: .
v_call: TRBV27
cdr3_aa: CASSSGLDYGEQFF
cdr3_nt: TGTGCCAGCAGTTCCGGACTTGACTACGGTGAGCAGTTCTTC

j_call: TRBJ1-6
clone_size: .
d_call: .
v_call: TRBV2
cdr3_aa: CASSTAYNSPLHF
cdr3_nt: TGTGCCAGCAGCACGGCCTATAATTCACCCCTCCACTTT

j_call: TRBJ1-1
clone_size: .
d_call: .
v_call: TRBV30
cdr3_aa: CAWSRGRLAEAFF
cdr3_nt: TGTGCCTGGAGCCGAGGAAGGCTTGCTGAAGCTTTCTTT

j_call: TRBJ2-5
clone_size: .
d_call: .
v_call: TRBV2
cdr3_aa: CASTPQGIQETQYF
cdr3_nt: TGTGCCAGCACGCCACAGGGTATCCAAGAGACCCAGTACTTC

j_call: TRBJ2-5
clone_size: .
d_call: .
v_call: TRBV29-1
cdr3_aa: CSVEGLGETQYF
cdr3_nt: TGCAGCGTTGAAGGCCTCGGGGAGACCCAGTACTTC

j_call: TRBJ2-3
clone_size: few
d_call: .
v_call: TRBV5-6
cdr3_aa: CASSMVGGADTQYF
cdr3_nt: TGTGCCAGCAGCATGGTTGGAGGTGCAGATACGCAGTATTTT

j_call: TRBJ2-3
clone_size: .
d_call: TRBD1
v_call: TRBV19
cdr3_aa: CASSIDIGTGYPDTQYF
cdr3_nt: TGTGCCAGTAGTATAGATATAGGGACAGGGTATCCAGATACGCAGTATTTT

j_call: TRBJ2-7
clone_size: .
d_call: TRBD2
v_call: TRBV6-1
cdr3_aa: CASSEAGGGSYEQYF
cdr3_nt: TGTGCCAGCAGTGAAGCGGGCGGGGGCTCCTACGAGCAGTACTTC

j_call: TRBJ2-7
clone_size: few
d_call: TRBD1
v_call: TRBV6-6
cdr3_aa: CASSYEGQAGVDEQYF
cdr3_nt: TGTGCCAGCAGTTACGAGGGACAGGCGGGCGTGGATGAGCAGTACTTC

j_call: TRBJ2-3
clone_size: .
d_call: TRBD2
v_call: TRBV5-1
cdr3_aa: CASSLRLAHGPTDTQYF
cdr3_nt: TGCGCCAGCAGCTTACGACTAGCTCACGGACCCACAGATACGCAGTATTTT

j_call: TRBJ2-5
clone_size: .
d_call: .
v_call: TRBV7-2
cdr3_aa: CASSSKFGETQYF
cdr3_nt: TGTGCCAGCAGTTCAAAATTCGGGGAGACCCAGTACTTC

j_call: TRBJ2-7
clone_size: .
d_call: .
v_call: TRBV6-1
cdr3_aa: CASTVERRGEQYF
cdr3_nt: TGTGCCAGCACCGTGGAACGCAGGGGCGAGCAGTACTTC

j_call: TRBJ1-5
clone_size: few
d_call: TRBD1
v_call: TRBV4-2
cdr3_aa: CASSPVRGPSNQPQHF
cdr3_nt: TGTGCCAGCAGCCCTGTCAGGGGGCCTAGCAATCAGCCCCAGCATTTT

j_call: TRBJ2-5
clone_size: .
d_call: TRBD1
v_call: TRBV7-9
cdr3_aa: CASSAGQGRETQYF
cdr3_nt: TGTGCCAGCAGCGCAGGACAGGGACGGGAGACCCAGTACTTC

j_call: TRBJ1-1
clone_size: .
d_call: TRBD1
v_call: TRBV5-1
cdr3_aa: CASSLGATGGTEAFF
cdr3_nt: TGCGCCAGCAGCTTGGGGGCGACAGGGGGCACTGAAGCTTTCTTT

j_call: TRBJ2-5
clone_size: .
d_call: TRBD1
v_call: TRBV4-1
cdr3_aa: CASSQPDRVGETQYF
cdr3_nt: TGCGCCAGCAGCCAACCGGACAGGGTGGGAGAGACCCAGTACTTC

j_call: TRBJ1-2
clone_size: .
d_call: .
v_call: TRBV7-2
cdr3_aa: CASSLARDNYGYTF
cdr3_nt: TGTGCCAGCAGCTTAGCGAGGGATAACTATGGCTACACCTTC

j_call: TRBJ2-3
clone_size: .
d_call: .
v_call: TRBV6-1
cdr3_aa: CASTLEGSKWDTQYF
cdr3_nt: TGTGCCAGCACACTGGAGGGAAGTAAATGGGATACGCAGTATTTT

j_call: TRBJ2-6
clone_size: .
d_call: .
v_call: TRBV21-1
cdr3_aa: CASSKGEGGNSGANVLTF
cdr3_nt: TGTGCCAGCAGCAAAGGGGAAGGGGGCAATTCTGGGGCCAACGTCCTGACTTTC

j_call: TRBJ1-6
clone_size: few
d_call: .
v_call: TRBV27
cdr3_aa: CASSLGQDNSPLHF
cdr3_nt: TGTGCCAGCAGTTTGGGCCAGGATAATTCACCCCTCCACTTT

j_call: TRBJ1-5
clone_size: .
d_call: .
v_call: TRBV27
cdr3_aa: CASTTGTQPQHF
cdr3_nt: TGTGCCAGCACTACAGGGACTCAGCCCCAGCATTTT

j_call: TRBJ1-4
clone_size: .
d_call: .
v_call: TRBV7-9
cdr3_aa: CASSLDMSTNEKLFF
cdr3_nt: TGTGCCAGCAGCTTAGATATGTCAACTAATGAAAAACTGTTTTTT

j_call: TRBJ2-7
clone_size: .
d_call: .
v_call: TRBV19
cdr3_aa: CASSGTDSSYEQYF
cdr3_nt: TGTGCCAGTAGTGGGACGGACAGCTCCTACGAGCAGTACTTC

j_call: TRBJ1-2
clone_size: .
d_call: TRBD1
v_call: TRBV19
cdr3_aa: CASSGQDLYGYTF
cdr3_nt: TGTGCCAGTAGTGGACAGGATCTCTATGGCTACACCTTC

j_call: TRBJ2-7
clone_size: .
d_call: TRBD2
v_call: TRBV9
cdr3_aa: CASSSRSGTSGVEQYF
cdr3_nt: TGTGCCAGCAGCTCTCGTTCCGGGACTAGCGGGGTCGAGCAGTACTTC